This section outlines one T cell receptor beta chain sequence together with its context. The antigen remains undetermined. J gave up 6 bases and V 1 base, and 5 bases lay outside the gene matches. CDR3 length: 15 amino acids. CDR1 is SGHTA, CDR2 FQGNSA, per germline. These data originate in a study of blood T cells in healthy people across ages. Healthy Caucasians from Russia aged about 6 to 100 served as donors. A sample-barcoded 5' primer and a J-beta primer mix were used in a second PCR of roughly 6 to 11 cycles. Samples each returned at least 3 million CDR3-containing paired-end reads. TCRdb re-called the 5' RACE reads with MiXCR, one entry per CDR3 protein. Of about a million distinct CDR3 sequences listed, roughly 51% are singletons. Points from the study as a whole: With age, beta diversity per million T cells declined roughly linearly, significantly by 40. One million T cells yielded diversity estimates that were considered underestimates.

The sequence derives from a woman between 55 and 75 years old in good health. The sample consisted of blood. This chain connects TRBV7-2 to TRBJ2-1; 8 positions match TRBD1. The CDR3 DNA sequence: TGTGCCAGCAGCTTAGTGACAGGGGCGCTCAATGAGCAGTTCTTC. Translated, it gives CASSLVTGALNEQFF.